Reported below is one TCR beta chain. In its sample, this clonotype was seen many times. The antigen it recognizes is unknown. One base away there is no much larger clone; base qualities are not given. In the germline V gene, CDR1 corresponds to MDHEN and CDR2 to SYDVKM. Trimming costs V 6 bases and J 4 bases, and their ends lie 19 bases apart. Measured from the cysteine to the phenylalanine, the CDR3 is 15 residues long. Of the read, only the CDR3 DNA is kept; its 45 bases are in frame from base 1. The intended sense of this specimen's treatment or condition label: allogeneic hematopoietic cell transplantation with graft depleted of TCRalphabeta T cells and CD19 B cells. Transplant recipients were children who received TCRalphabeta/CD19-depleted allogeneic hematopoietic cell grafts. The sample originates from a study of T-cell reconstitution after alpha-beta-depleted transplantation in children (dated by TCRdb to 2016 to 2017). Regarding the complete study: Using TCR repertoire profiling, the study quantitatively followed how T-cell immune reconstitution unfolded in children after TCRalphabeta/CD19-depleted allogeneic hematopoietic cell transplantation.

Receptor libraries were prepared by PCR. TCRdb records Illumina HiSeq 2500 as the sequencer. TCR libraries were prepared with molecular barcoding, using unique molecular identifiers to normalize TCRbeta repertoire quantification. Clones were called with MiXCR by TCRdb after fastp trimmed the public reads at Q25, and only in-frame beta chains were retained. Rows matching on CDR3 protein sequence are summarized as one entry with the most common DNA and genes. The sample yields about 300,000 distinct CDR3 sequences; around 7.1% were counted once. About 9.3% of the sample lies in the top ten. Here is what the overall study found, with its caveats: Hyperexpanded clone frequencies declined over subsequent months; after one year, T-cell counts and TCRbeta diversity were mostly attributed to newly produced T cells. In some patients, high TCRbeta diversity at day 60 was attributed to recipient T cells and intrathymic progenitors that had survived conditioning. Apparently early alphabetaT-cell count recovery about two months after transplant reportedly relied on only several hundred rapidly expanded clones derived from non-depleted graft cells.

The sample in question was peripheral blood, obtained 360 days after TCRalphabeta/CD19-depleted stem cell transplant. The receptor chain draws on TRBV28 and TRBJ2-7; matching of 6 bases hints at TRBD2 as the D gene. This sequence was found in a female patient between 2 and 10 years old who had a stem cell transplant for Fanconi anemia, so the T cells may come from the graft donor. The base sequence is TGTGCCAGCAGCATACCTGGGCCGGGGGTGTACGAGCAGTACTTC. This codes for CASSIPGPGVYEQYF.